Below are 23 T cell receptor beta chains sequenced from a single sample in a study of T cell responses to AZD1222 COVID-19 vaccine. Repertoires were generated with immunoSEQ multiplex PCR, while TCRdb's copy carries only in-frame clones and drops some. The data contain more than 150,000 clones, over 80% of them singletons. The sample here was peripheral blood, taken on day 0 of MenACWY control vaccination. Source of these receptors: an adult in good health.

Here the CDR3 reads CASSLVAGGPQEQFF. The CDR3 DNA reads as TGCGCCAGCAGCTTGGTAGCGGGAGGGCCTCAGGAGCAGTTCTTC. The V and J genes are TRBV5-1 and TRBJ2-1; TRBD2 agrees at 11 bases. Looked up from germline, CDR1 is SGHRS and CDR2 is YFSETQ. CDR3 length: 15 residues. The ends lost 0 bases at V and 10 bases at J; junction bases unmatched: 6.

The gene calls are TRBV3-1 (or the pseudogene TRBV3-2) and TRBJ2-7; 12 nucleotides line up with TRBD2. CDR3 length equals 17 residues. J was trimmed by 7 bases and V by 0 bases; bases with no gene match: 10. Germline loops: CDR1 LGHDT, CDR2 YNNKEL (reference sequence). For the CDR3, the DNA is TGTGCCAGCAGCCAAGAACTAGCGGGAGGTATTGTTTGGGAGCAGTACTTC. This gives the protein CASSQELAGGIVWEQYF.

Written as DNA, the CDR3 is TGTGCCAGCAGCCCCCCGACTCAGAATGAGCAGTTCTTC. The encoded protein is CASSPPTQNEQFF. The J gene is TRBJ2-1, the V gene TRBV28; D is unresolved. The germline gives CDR1 MDHEN, CDR2 SYDVKM. V dropped 6 bases and J dropped 7 bases, with 13 bases sitting between them. The CDR3 has 13 residues.

The rearrangement uses TRBV20-1 and TRBJ1-1, with D unclear. The CDR3 runs 11 residues. V was shortened by 4 bases and J by 2 bases, with 5 bases between the two germline ends. Germline-derived CDR1 and CDR2 are DFQATT and SNEGSKA (reference sequence). The CDR3 here is CSATFNTEAFF. The CDR3 DNA reads as TGCAGTGCTACCTTTAACACTGAAGCTTTCTTT.

This clone was counted a single time. The chain has TRBV5-4 and TRBJ2-7, with D perhaps TRBD1 or TRBD2 (6 bases each). In germline, CDR1 is SGHNT, CDR2 YYREEE (reference sequence). Trimming shortened V by 4 bases and J by 3 bases, and 14 bases separated the two germline ends. The CDR3 is 14 amino acids. Written as DNA, the CDR3 is TGTGCCAGCAGCCCCCGGGGGCCAGGCTACGAGCAGTACTTC. Its translation: CASSPRGPGYEQYF.

The J gene is TRBJ2-7, the V gene TRBV6-5; D may be TRBD2 (5 bases). The CDR3 is 12 amino acids. Looked up from germline, CDR1 is MNHEY and CDR2 is SVGAGI. V was trimmed by 5 bases and J by 6 bases, leaving 11 bases between them. The CDR3 loop reads CASSPPGSEQYF. Written as DNA, the CDR3 is TGTGCCAGCAGTCCCCCGGGGAGCGAGCAGTACTTC.

This clone occurred once. The CDR3 loop is CSVEQGGYGYTF. The CDR3 nucleotides read TGCAGCGTCGAACAGGGGGGATATGGCTACACCTTC. V usage is TRBV29-1 and J usage is TRBJ1-2; TRBD1 matches at 8 bases. The CDR3 spans 12 residues. V dropped 6 bases and J dropped 5; count of bases not matched to a gene: 5. Germline CDR1 is SQVTM and CDR2 is ANQGSEA.

The chain carries TRBV7-9 and TRBJ1-2, with 10 bases fitting TRBD1. Per germline, CDR1 SEHNR and CDR2 FQNEAQ (reference sequence). This CDR3 is built from 14 residues. J lost 9 bases, V lost 1 base, and 5 bases had no gene match. CDR3 sequence (DNA): TGTGCCAGCAGCTTAGGGACAGGGGGATCGAGCTACACCTTC. Translated: CASSLGTGGSSYTF.

This clone was observed once. The chain recombines TRBV4-1 with TRBJ1-2; D not certain. Germline lookup yields CDR1 MGHRA and CDR2 YSYEKL. CDR3 length: 14 residues. With 1 base removed from V and 6 bases from J, the gap between germline ends came to 12 bases. The CDR3 loop reads CASSQGLGRDGYTF. CDR3 in DNA: TGCGCCAGCAGCCAAGGACTGGGCCGGGATGGCTACACCTTC.

The rearrangement joins TRBV28 to TRBJ2-5, with 8 bases matching TRBD1. V lost 6 bases, J lost 7 bases, and 13 bases stayed unmatched. The CDR3 has 15 amino acids. Germline values: CDR1 MDHEN, CDR2 SYDVKM. The CDR3 region is CASSTIRDRQLTQYF. The CDR3 region has the DNA TGTGCCAGCAGCACGATCCGGGACAGGCAGCTGACCCAGTACTTC.

This clone occurred once. The same CDR3 is also encoded by other DNA sequences in this sample. The rearrangement joins TRBV7-8 to TRBJ1-5; D may be TRBD1 (5 bases). V was shortened by 4 bases and J by 3 bases, with 10 bases between the two germline ends. Germline V lookup: CDR1 SGHVS, CDR2 FQNEAQ. CDR3 size: 14 residues. The CDR3 loop reads CASSSRQYNQPQHF. In nucleotides, the CDR3 is TGTGCCAGCAGCTCCAGACAGTACAATCAGCCCCAGCATTTT.

V gene TRBV18 combines with J gene TRBJ1-6; no clear D. Trimming took off 1 base at V and 0 bases at J, with 10 bases between the two ends. The CDR3 contains 17 residues. Germline-derived CDR1 and CDR2 are KGHSH and LQKENI. CDR3 region: CASSPLPLSSYNSPLHF. The CDR3 DNA reads as TGTGCCAGCTCACCACTGCCACTGAGCTCCTATAATTCACCCCTCCACTTT.

The J gene is TRBJ2-2, the V gene TRBV3-1 (or the pseudogene TRBV3-2), with D perhaps matching TRBD2 (5 bases). The CDR3 is 17 amino acids. CDR1 is LGHDT and CDR2 is YNNKEL in the germline V gene (reference sequence). V gave up 2 bases and J gave up 2 bases, with 15 bases separating them. CDR3 sequence (DNA): TGTGCCAGCAGCCAATTGATGGCGGGCCTTAACACCGGGGAGCTGTTTTTT. The encoded protein is CASSQLMAGLNTGELFF.

The genes are TRBV6-5 and TRBJ1-3; D possibly corresponds to TRBD2 (6 bases). The DNA end favors TRBJ2-2, so the J call may be wrong. This CDR3 region has 14 residues. CDR1 is MNHEY, CDR2 SVGAGI, per germline. CDR3 nucleotides: TGTGCCAGCAGAGGGGACTGGTACACCGGGGAGCTGTTTTTT. This translates into CASRGDWYTGELFF.

The table lists this clone with a count of one. The CDR3 sequence: CSVGDRGKLDGYTF. The CDR3 DNA is TGCAGCGTTGGGGACAGGGGAAAGTTGGATGGCTACACCTTC. The gene calls are TRBV29-1 and TRBJ1-2, with 10 bases fitting TRBD1. The germline V gene encodes CDR1 SQVTM and CDR2 ANQGSEA. The CDR3 covers 14 residues. V trimming: 4 bases; J trimming: 6 bases; junction bases outside the gene matches: 8.

V gene TRBV15 combines with J gene TRBJ2-7; TRBD1 aligns across 7 bases. This CDR3 region has 14 residues. V trimming: 4 bases; J trimming: 3 bases; junction bases outside the gene matches: 6. Germline values: CDR1 LNHNV, CDR2 YYDKDF (reference sequence). As DNA, the CDR3 is TGTGCCACCAGCACCACCCGGGACAGCTACGAGCAGTACTTC. As protein: CATSTTRDSYEQYF.

This rearrangement joins TRBV28 to TRBJ2-7, with TRBD1 matching 7 bases. From germline, CDR1 is MDHEN and CDR2 SYDVKM. The CDR3 runs 15 residues. V lost 1 base, J lost 5 bases, and 8 bases stayed unmatched. The CDR3 is CASSLSPDRDHEQYF. The CDR3 coding sequence is TGTGCCAGCAGTTTATCCCCCGACAGGGACCACGAGCAGTACTTC.

V and J are TRBV20-1 and TRBJ2-2; D is ambiguous. The V end lost 7 bases, the J end lost 2 bases, and 5 bases lay between the germline ends. This CDR3 is built from 11 residues. Germline V lookup: CDR1 DFQATT, CDR2 SNEGSKA (reference sequence). The CDR3, as DNA: TGCAGTGTACCCAACACCGGGGAGCTGTTTTTT. It specifies CSVPNTGELFF.

The CDR3 sequence: CASSLSTTDTQYF. CDR3 DNA sequence: TGTGCCAGCAGCCTCTCGACTACAGATACGCAGTATTTT. V is TRBV5-4 and J is TRBJ2-3, with no clear D. The ends were cut back, 4 bases at V and 3 bases at J, with 9 bases in the middle. This CDR3 has 13 residues. Germline CDR1 reads SGHNT; CDR2 reads YYREEE (reference sequence).

V gene TRBV3-1 (or the pseudogene TRBV3-2) combines with J gene TRBJ2-7; the match to TRBD1 covers 10 bases. This CDR3 has 15 residues. The germline V gene encodes CDR1 LGHDT and CDR2 YNNKEL (reference sequence). The junction had 6 bases not matched to a gene; V was cut back by 4 bases and J by 3 bases. In nucleotides, the CDR3 is TGTGCCAGCAGCCTCGGACAGGGGGGGATCTACGAGCAGTACTTC. Its translation: CASSLGQGGIYEQYF.

V and J are TRBV4-2 and TRBJ2-2; 8 bases line up with TRBD2. The CDR3 sequence is 17 residues long. CDR1 is LGHNA, CDR2 YNFKEQ, per germline. Trimming at V came to 4 bases and at J to 5 bases, leaving 12 bases not matched to a gene. CDR3 nucleotides: TGTGCCAGCAGCCTAAAAGTCGGGACTAGGTGGACCGGGGAGCTGTTTTTT. This gives the protein CASSLKVGTRWTGELFF.

This chain connects TRBV7-9 to TRBJ2-7; 7 bases align to TRBD1. In germline, CDR1 is SEHNR, CDR2 FQNEAQ (reference sequence). The V segment lost 2 bases and the J segment 3 bases; nucleotides outside the gene matches: 7. There are 15 residues in the CDR3. DNA of the CDR3: TGTGCCAGCAGCTTACGACAGGGAGAGGTCTACGAGCAGTACTTC. It encodes CASSLRQGEVYEQYF.

Regarding this clone: Other DNA sequences of this sample code for an identical CDR3. This rearrangement joins TRBV12-3 or TRBV12-4 to TRBJ1-5; D perhaps matches TRBD1 (5 bases). The V end lost 3 bases, the J end lost 4 bases, and 7 bases lay between the germline ends. The CDR3 consists of 13 residues. The CDR3 bases are TGTGCCAGCAGTTTGGCAGGGAATCAGCCCCAGCATTTT. It codes for CASSLAGNQPQHF.